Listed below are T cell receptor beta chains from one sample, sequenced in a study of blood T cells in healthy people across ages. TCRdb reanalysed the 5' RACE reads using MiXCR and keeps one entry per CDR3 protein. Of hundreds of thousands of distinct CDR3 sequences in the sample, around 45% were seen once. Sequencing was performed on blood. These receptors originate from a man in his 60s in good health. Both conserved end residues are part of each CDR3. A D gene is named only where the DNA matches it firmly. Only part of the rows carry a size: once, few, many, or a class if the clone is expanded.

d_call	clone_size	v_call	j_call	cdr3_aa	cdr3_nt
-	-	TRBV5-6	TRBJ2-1	CASSLGGAGKLIDEQFF	TGTGCCAGCAGCTTGGGAGGGGCGGGTAAACTTATAGATGAGCAGTTCTTC
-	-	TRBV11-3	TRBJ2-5	CASSSPGGSPYGGQYF	TGTGCCAGCAGTAGTCCTGGGGGCTCCCCTTACGGCGGGCAGTACTTC
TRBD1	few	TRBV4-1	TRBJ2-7	CASSPTGQDLYEQYF	TGCGCCAGCAGCCCCACCGGACAGGATCTCTACGAGCAGTACTTC
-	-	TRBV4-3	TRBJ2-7	CASSQGILATYEQYF	TGCGCCAGCAGCCAAGGGATACTGGCTACCTACGAGCAGTACTTC
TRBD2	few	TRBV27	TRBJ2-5	CASSSPTSGGGETQYF	TGTGCCAGCAGTTCCCCGACTAGCGGGGGAGGGGAGACCCAGTACTTC
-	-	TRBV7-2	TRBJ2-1	CTSSLAGRGEEQFF	TGTACCAGCAGCTTAGCTGGCAGGGGAGAAGAGCAGTTCTTC
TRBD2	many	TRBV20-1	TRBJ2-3	CSARDSTSGVLRGDTQYF	TGCAGTGCTAGAGACTCGACTAGCGGGGTTCTCAGAGGAGATACGCAGTATTTT
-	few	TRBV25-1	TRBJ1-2	CASRDSYGYTF	TGTGCCAGCAGGGACTCATATGGCTACACCTTC
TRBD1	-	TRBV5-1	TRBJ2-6	CASSVDRAGANVLTF	TGCGCCAGCAGCGTGGACAGGGCAGGGGCCAACGTCCTGACTTTC
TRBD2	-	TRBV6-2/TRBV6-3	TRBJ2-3	CASSRKSGGSTDTQYF	TGTGCCAGCAGTCGGAAGAGCGGGGGGAGCACAGATACGCAGTATTTT
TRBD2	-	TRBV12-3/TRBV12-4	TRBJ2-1	CASGELAVNEQFF	TGTGCCAGCGGAGAACTAGCGGTCAATGAGCAGTTCTTC